The next 25 T cell receptor beta chains were all read from a single sample in a study of T cells after yellow fever vaccination. TCRdb reanalysed the 5' RACE reads using MiXCR and keeps one entry per CDR3 protein. The sample contains 300,000 or so distinct CDR3 sequences, approximately 8% of which appear only once. The sequenced sample was PBMCs, obtained roughly 46 days after the first yellow fever vaccination. Receptor source: a man aged 18 to 30 who received the YFV17D yellow fever vaccine.

The rearrangement uses TRBV6-5 and TRBJ2-7; TRBD1 matches at 7 bases. CDR1 MNHEY and CDR2 SVGAGI come from the germline V gene. The CDR3 consists of 14 residues. The V segment lost 2 bases and the J segment 0 bases; nucleotides outside the gene matches: 1. The CDR3 coding sequence is TGTGCCAGCAGTTACGGGACAGCCTCCTACGAGCAGTACTTC. Translating it yields CASSYGTASYEQYF.

This clonotype was observed a few times. The CDR3 DNA sequence: TGTGCCAGCAGTTTATCCCAGGGGCACACTGAAGCTTTCTTT. Its translation is CASSLSQGHTEAFF. The rearrangement uses TRBV28 and TRBJ1-1; D may be TRBD1 (6 bases). Deletions cut 1 base from V and 3 bases from J, with 9 bases between. The CDR3 totals 14 residues. Germline loops: CDR1 MDHEN, CDR2 SYDVKM.

This clonotype was found a few times. The rearrangement uses TRBV6-2 or TRBV6-3 and TRBJ2-1; 7 bases line up with TRBD1. Germline CDR1 reads MNHEY; CDR2 reads SVGEGT. V lost 4 bases to trimming and J lost 8 bases; unmatched junction nucleotides: 11. The CDR3 is 15 amino acids. The chain's CDR3 is CASSSVNRGRHEQFF. CDR3 coding DNA: TGTGCCAGCAGTTCAGTGAACAGGGGACGGCATGAGCAGTTCTTC.

There are a few counts of this clonotype. The V and J genes are TRBV5-1 and TRBJ2-1; the match to TRBD2 covers 10 bases. Looked up from germline, CDR1 is SGHRS and CDR2 is YFSETQ. The length of the CDR3 is 15 residues. V gave up 1 base and J gave up 7 bases; unmatched junction bases: 5. CDR3 in amino acids: CASSLQASGGNEQFF. As DNA, the CDR3 is TGCGCCAGCAGCTTGCAGGCTAGCGGGGGAAATGAGCAGTTCTTC.

This clonotype was observed a handful of times. The gene calls are TRBV5-1 and TRBJ1-1, with TRBD1 matching 8 bases. V was pared by 2 bases and J by 6 bases, with 9 bases of the junction left unmatched. This CDR3 has 15 amino acids. Per germline, CDR1 SGHRS and CDR2 YFSETQ. The CDR3 sequence is CASSFQGAVNAEAFF. The CDR3 DNA follows: TGCGCCAGCAGCTTTCAGGGGGCGGTGAATGCTGAAGCTTTCTTT.

This clonotype occurred many times. The V and J genes are TRBV7-8 and TRBJ2-7; a weak D match, TRBD2 (5 bases). Germline CDR1 reads SGHVS; CDR2 reads FQNEAQ. The germline V and J ends were trimmed by 4 bases and 3 bases, with 10 bases remaining between them. The CDR3 is 13 amino acids. The CDR3 DNA sequence: TGTGCCAGCAGCTCCGGAGGCGTCTACGAGCAGTACTTC. Encoded protein: CASSSGGVYEQYF.

The gene calls are TRBV20-1 and TRBJ1-5; D is uncertain. The CDR3 sequence is 14 residues long. The V end lost 2 bases, the J end lost 2 bases, and 10 bases lay between the germline ends. Germline lookup yields CDR1 DFQATT and CDR2 SNEGSKA (reference sequence). CDR3 amino acids: CSARTAGGNQPQHF. DNA of the CDR3: TGCAGTGCTAGAACGGCAGGTGGCAATCAGCCCCAGCATTTT.

The table lists this clonotype with a few counts. The chain has TRBV5-6 and TRBJ2-1; no definite D call. CDR3 length equals 14 residues. The germline V gene encodes CDR1 SGHDT and CDR2 YYEEEE. The ends were cut back, 0 bases at V and 3 bases at J, with 7 bases in the middle. CDR3 region: CASSLGAFYNEQFF. The CDR3 DNA sequence: TGTGCCAGCAGCTTGGGGGCGTTCTACAATGAGCAGTTCTTC.

This clonotype was seen a handful of times. The gene calls are TRBV12-3 or TRBV12-4 and TRBJ1-2; weak D call: TRBD1 (5 bases). The length of the CDR3 is 13 residues. V lost 8 bases to trimming and J lost 1 base, with 11 bases between them. CDR3 loop: CASGIRGNYGYTF. CDR3 nucleotides: TGTGCCAGCGGAATAAGGGGTAACTATGGCTACACCTTC.

This CDR3 reads CASSKGQGAYGYTF. The CDR3 bases are TGCGCCAGCAGCAAAGGACAGGGAGCCTATGGCTACACCTTC. The V call is TRBV5-1, the J call TRBJ1-2, with 8 nucleotides matching TRBD1. The germline CDR1 and CDR2 sequences are SGHRS and YFSETQ. The junction had 6 bases not matched to a gene; V was cut back by 4 bases and J by 4 bases. There are 14 residues in the CDR3.

The chain uses TRBV5-8 and TRBJ2-3; D ambiguous. This CDR3 spans 17 amino acids. V was cut by 7 bases and J by 0 bases, with 21 bases left in between. The V gene's germline CDR1 is SGHTS and CDR2 YDEGEE. CDR3: CASCEDRVFESTDTQYF. CDR3 nucleotides: TGTGCCAGCTGCGAGGACCGGGTTTTCGAGAGCACAGATACGCAGTATTTT.

This sequence joins TRBV1 and TRBJ1-1. TRBV1 is noted as a pseudogene. The CDR3 spans 14 residues. This CDR3 is CTSSQDAEHTEAFF. CDR3 bases: TGTACCAGCAGCCAAGACGCAGAGCACACTGAAGCTTTCTTT.

J is TRBJ2-7 and V is TRBV11-2; D is undetermined. The length of the CDR3 is 12 residues. V was clipped by 0 bases and J by 6 bases, with 6 bases between them. Germline assignment: CDR1 SGHAT and CDR2 FQNNGV. CDR3 in DNA: TGTGCCAGCAGCTTAGAAAGTCCCGAGCAGTACTTC. It yields the protein CASSLESPEQYF.

This clonotype has just a few counts. The chain has TRBV6-2 or TRBV6-3 and TRBJ1-1; 9 bases line up with TRBD1. Germline CDR1 is MNHEY and CDR2 is SVGEGT. CDR3 length: 16 amino acids. The trim removed 6 bases at V and 5 bases at J, leaving 13 bases unmatched. The CDR3 bases are TGTGCCAGCAGCTACAGACAGGGGGTGAGGAAAACTGAAGCTTTCTTT. Protein sequence: CASSYRQGVRKTEAFF.

The V and J genes are TRBV2 and TRBJ2-5; D is perhaps TRBD1 or TRBD2 (5 bases each). This CDR3 region has 13 residues. Per germline, CDR1 SNHLY and CDR2 FYNNEI. Trimming took 1 base from V and 5 from J, leaving 8 bases between them. CDR3 protein: CASSEGDRETQYF. The CDR3 DNA sequence: TGTGCCAGCAGTGAAGGGGACCGCGAGACCCAGTACTTC.

This clonotype was seen repeatedly, ten times or more. CDR3 residues: CASSQAGDTQYF. CDR3 DNA: TGCGCCAGCAGCCAAGCGGGAGATACGCAGTATTTT. The chain joins TRBV4-1 to TRBJ2-3; D gene unclear. The CDR3 extends over 12 amino acids. Trimming stripped 1 base from V and 5 bases from J, with 4 bases between. Germline CDR1 and CDR2: MGHRA and YSYEKL.

In this sample, this clonotype turned up a few times. The chain has TRBV5-5 and TRBJ1-6; D gene ambiguous. This CDR3 has 13 residues. The V and J ends lost 0 bases and 11 bases respectively, with 9 bases between them. Germline CDR1 reads SGHKS; CDR2 reads YYEKEE (reference sequence). The CDR3 here is CASSLEGLAPLHF. In DNA form, the CDR3 reads TGTGCCAGCAGCTTGGAGGGCCTCGCACCCCTCCACTTT. The whole variable domain, remainder taken from reference TRBV5-5 and TRBJ1-6, is DAGVTQSPTHLIKTRGQQVTLRCSPISGHKSVSWYQQVLGQGPQFIFQYYEKEERGRGNFPDRFSARQFPNYSSELNVNALLLGDSALYLCASSLEGLAPLHFGNGTRLTVT.

A few counts support this clonotype. The chain joins TRBV19 to TRBJ1-5; D not resolved. The CDR3 contains 13 residues. Germline V CDR1 and CDR2: LNHDA, SQIVND (reference sequence). V was shortened by 5 bases and J by 9 bases, with 14 bases between the two germline ends. The chain's CDR3 is CASSPPGPGPQHF. The CDR3 DNA follows: TGTGCCAGTAGTCCTCCGGGTCCCGGGCCCCAGCATTTT.

The rearrangement joins TRBV5-1 to TRBJ2-1; D is ambiguous. V lost 2 bases and J 8 bases, leaving 14 bases between the germline ends. Germline V gene lookup returns CDR1 SGHRS and CDR2 YFSETQ. CDR3 size: 14 residues. This CDR3 is CASSFLNPWDEQFF. The CDR3 DNA sequence: TGCGCCAGCAGCTTCTTAAACCCTTGGGATGAGCAGTTCTTC. The whole variable domain, filled in from reference TRBV5-1 and TRBJ2-1, reads KAGVTQTPRYLIKTRGQQVTLSCSPISGHRSVSWYQQTPGQGLQFLFEYFSETQRNKGNFPGRFSGRQFSNSRSEMNVSTLELGDSALYLCASSFLNPWDEQFFGPGTRLTVL.

This clonotype was counted only a few times. A read error may produce the germline difference seen at one junction end. The chain joins TRBV20-1 to TRBJ2-3; 7 bases line up with TRBD1. CDR3 length: 11 residues. From germline, CDR1 is DFQATT and CDR2 SNEGSKA (reference sequence). The CDR3 region is CSAVTDRVHFF. CDR3 DNA sequence: TGCAGTGCCGTTACCGACAGGGTCCATTTTTTT.

This clonotype was recorded a few times. The chain carries TRBV4-1 and TRBJ2-2; D might be TRBD2 (5 bases). This CDR3 is 15 amino acids long. The germline CDR1 and CDR2 sequences are MGHRA and YSYEKL. V lost 2 bases to trimming and J lost 2 bases, with 9 bases between them. The CDR3: CASSQPGKNTGELFF. CDR3 bases: TGCGCCAGCAGCCAACCGGGAAAAAACACCGGGGAGCTGTTTTTT.

In its sample, this clonotype was seen many times. The rearrangement links TRBV27 to TRBJ2-3; TRBD2 matches at 11 bases. V was clipped by 2 bases and J by 7 bases; unmatched bases: 11. Germline CDR1 reads MNHEY; CDR2 reads SMNVEV (reference sequence). The CDR3 runs to 17 residues. CDR3 coding DNA: TGTGCCAGCAGTTTAGAAGGAACTAGCGGGGGTTGGCATACGCAGTATTTT. Translating it yields CASSLEGTSGGWHTQYF.

The J gene is TRBJ2-2, the V gene TRBV10-3; 8 bases map to TRBD1. V was clipped by 5 bases and J by 3 bases; unmatched bases: 2. Germline V lookup: CDR1 ENHRY, CDR2 SYGVKD. This CDR3 is 14 amino acids long. The CDR3 region has the DNA TGTGCCATCAGTACAGGGGGATACACCGGGGAGCTGTTTTTT. Translating gives CAISTGGYTGELFF.

The table lists this clonotype with many counts. The CDR3 DNA reads as TGTGCCAGCAGTTTTAGCGGCTACAATGAGCAGTTCTTC. Translated: CASSFSGYNEQFF. This chain links TRBV7-9 with TRBJ2-1, with D possibly TRBD2 on 6 matching bases. The CDR3 contains 13 residues. CDR1 and CDR2 (germline): SEHNR, FQNEAQ (reference sequence). The V and J ends lost 6 bases and 3 bases respectively, with 9 bases between them.

This chain uses TRBV3-1 with TRBJ2-2; weak D call: TRBD1 (6 bases). Trimming removed 5 bases from V and 2 bases from J, with 12 bases in between. The CDR3 runs 15 residues. Per germline, CDR1 LGHDT and CDR2 YNNKEL (reference sequence). The CDR3: CASSLRDTNTGELFF. CDR3 in DNA: TGTGCCAGCAGCTTACGGGACACAAACACCGGGGAGCTGTTTTTT.